This TCR beta chain came from a study of human T cells and chemical hapten exposure. TCRdb reprocessed the RACE reads via MiXCR and lists one record per CDR3 protein. The data hold about 180,000 distinct CDR3 sequences, with approximately 31% observed a single time. Time point reported: pre-sensitization, week 0. Noted treatment: therapeutic diphenylcyclopropenone sensitization with weekly scalp DPC. The CDR3 length is 16 residues. Germline V lookup: CDR1 SGHAT, CDR2 FQNNGV. The trim removed 1 base at V and 2 bases at J, leaving 7 bases unmatched. The input for sequencing was whole blood, taken in connection with sensitization to the hapten diphenylcyclopropenone (DPC). This TCR was sampled from a woman in her 30s with alopecia areata. Some clones in this sample may be carry-over from other donors' samples. V gene TRBV11-2 combines with J gene TRBJ2-7; TRBD2 aligns across 8 bases. CDR3 bases: TGTGCCAGCAGCTTAGCGGCGGGGGGCCTGACCTACGAGCAGTACTTC. It yields the protein CASSLAAGGLTYEQYF.